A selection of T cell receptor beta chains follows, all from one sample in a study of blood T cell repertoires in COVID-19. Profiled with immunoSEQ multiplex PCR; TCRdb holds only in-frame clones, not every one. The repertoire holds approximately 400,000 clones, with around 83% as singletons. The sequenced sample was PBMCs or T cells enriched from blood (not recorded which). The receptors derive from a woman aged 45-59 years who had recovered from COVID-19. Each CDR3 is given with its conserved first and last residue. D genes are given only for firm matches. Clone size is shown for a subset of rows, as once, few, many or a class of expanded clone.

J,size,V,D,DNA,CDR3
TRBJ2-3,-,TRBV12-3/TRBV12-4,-,TGTGCCAGCAGTCCGAGCACAGATACGCAGTATTTT,CASSPSTDTQYF
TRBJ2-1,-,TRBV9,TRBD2,TGTGCCAGCAGCGACCTAGGCGGGAGGGATCCCAATGAGCAGTTCTTC,CASSDLGGRDPNEQFF
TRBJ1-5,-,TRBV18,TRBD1,TGTGCCAGCTCACCGTGGGGACAGGGGATCGGGAGAGGCAATCAGCCCCAGCATTTT,CASSPWGQGIGRGNQPQHF
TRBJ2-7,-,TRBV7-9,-,TGTGCCAGCAGCCCAGAGGGCTTCTACGAGCAGTACTTC,CASSPEGFYEQYF
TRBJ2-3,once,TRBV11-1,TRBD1,TGTGCCAGCAGCTTATCCGACAGGGGGCGAATCGATACGCAGTATTTT,CASSLSDRGRIDTQYF
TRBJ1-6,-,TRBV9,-,TGTGCCAGCAGCCCCCGAGGAGAGAATTCACCCCTCCACTTT,CASSPRGENSPLHF
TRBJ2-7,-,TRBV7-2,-,TGTGCCAGCAGCCCGGGGACATTCTACGAGCAGTACTTC,CASSPGTFYEQYF
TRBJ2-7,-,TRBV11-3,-,TGTGCCAGCAGCTTAGGAGAGGTTCGGGAGCAGTACTTC,CASSLGEVREQYF
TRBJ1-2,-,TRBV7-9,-,TGTGCCAGCAGCCCCCCAACAGGGAGCTTTGGTGGCTACACCTTC,CASSPPTGSFGGYTF
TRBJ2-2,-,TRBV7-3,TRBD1,TGTGCCAGCAGCTTCCCCGGGACAGGGAAGACCGGGGAGCTGTTTTTT,CASSFPGTGKTGELFF
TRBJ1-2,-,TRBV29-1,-,TGCAGCGTTTCCAGGGGCGACTATGGCTACACCTTC,CSVSRGDYGYTF
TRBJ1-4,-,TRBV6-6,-,TGTGCCAGCAGAACCGGGACACTTAATGAAAAACTGTTTTTT,CASRTGTLNEKLFF
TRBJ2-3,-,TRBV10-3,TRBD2,TGTGCCATTACACTAGCGGGGACGTCCACTAGCACAGATACGCAGTATTTT,CAITLAGTSTSTDTQYF
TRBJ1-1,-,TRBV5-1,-,TGCGCCAGCAGCCCAGTTACGACAGGTGCGAACACTGAAGCTTTCTTT,CASSPVTTGANTEAFF
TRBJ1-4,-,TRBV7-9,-,TGTGCCAGCAGCTTGGGGAGAACTAATGAAAAACTGTTTTTT,CASSLGRTNEKLFF
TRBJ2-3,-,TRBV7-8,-,TGTGCCAGCAGCTTAGCTGTTGCCTTCAGGGCCAGCACAGATACGCAGTATTTT,CASSLAVAFRASTDTQYF
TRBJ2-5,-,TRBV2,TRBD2,TGTGCCAGCGACGGGGGGGGCCCGGGACTCACAGAGACCCAGTACTTC,CASDGGGPGLTETQYF
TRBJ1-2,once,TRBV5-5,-,TGTGCCAGCAGCTTAGGACATCTCGGTCCCAACTATGGCTACACCTTC,CASSLGHLGPNYGYTF
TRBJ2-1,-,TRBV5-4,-,TGTGCCAGCAGTCCTCGGTCCCCTGGAGCTGGTGAGCAGTTCTTC,CASSPRSPGAGEQFF
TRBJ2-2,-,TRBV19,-,TGTGCCAGTAGTCAAGGACTCCGCGTAGCCGGGGAGCTGTTTTTT,CASSQGLRVAGELFF
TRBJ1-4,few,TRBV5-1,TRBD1,TGCGCCAGCAGCATAGCCGGGACAGGGGGTTTCGGTAATGAAAAACTGTTTTTT,CASSIAGTGGFGNEKLFF
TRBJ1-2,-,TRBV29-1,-,TGCAGCGCCCTAGGGGCTTGGGGCTACACCTTC,CSALGAWGYTF
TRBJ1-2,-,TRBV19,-,TGTGCCAGTAGTATAAGGGGATATGGCTACACCTTC,CASSIRGYGYTF
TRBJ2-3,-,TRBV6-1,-,TGTGCCAGGCGCTGGGGGCAAGATACGCAGTATTTT,CARRWGQDTQYF
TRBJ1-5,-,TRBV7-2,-,TGTGCCAGCAGCGCCAATCAGTTCCCCGGGGAGCCCCAGCATTTT,CASSANQFPGEPQHF
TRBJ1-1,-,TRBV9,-,TGTGCCAGCAGCTCTGTTCTGGGGGGAATGAACACTGAAGCTTTCTTT,CASSSVLGGMNTEAFF
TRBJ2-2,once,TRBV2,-,TGTGCCAGCAGTGACCCCGGATTAGCGGCGAACACCGGGGAGCTGTTTTTT,CASSDPGLAANTGELFF
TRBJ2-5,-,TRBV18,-,TGTGCCAGCTCACCATCTAGGACAGACCAAGAGACCCAGTACTTC,CASSPSRTDQETQYF
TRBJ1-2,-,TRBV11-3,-,TGTGCCAGCAGCCCACGACCTGGTGGACAGTATGACGGCTACACCTTC,CASSPRPGGQYDGYTF
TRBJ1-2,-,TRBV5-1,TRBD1,TGCGCCAGCAGCCAGGACAGGGCCGGCTATGGCTACACCTTC,CASSQDRAGYGYTF
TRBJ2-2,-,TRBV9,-,TGTGCCAGCAGCTCCCGACTAGGGAGCACCGGGGAGCTGTTTTTT,CASSSRLGSTGELFF
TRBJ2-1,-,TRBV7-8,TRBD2,TGTGCCAGCAGCTCACTCGCTAGCGGGAGCGCAAACAATGAGCAGTTCTTC,CASSSLASGSANNEQFF
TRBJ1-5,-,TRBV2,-,TGTGCCAGCAGTGATCTACAGTCCAATCAGCCCCAGCATTTT,CASSDLQSNQPQHF
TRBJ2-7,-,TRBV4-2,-,TGTGCCAGCAGCCTCGCTACGCCCCCATACGAGCAGTACTTC,CASSLATPPYEQYF
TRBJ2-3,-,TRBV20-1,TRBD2,TGCAGTGCTAGTAAGACTAGCGGGGGGGCAACAGATACGCAGTATTTT,CSASKTSGGATDTQYF
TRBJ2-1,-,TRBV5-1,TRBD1,TGCGCCAGCAGCTTGGGGGACAGCCTATACAATGAGCAGTTCTTC,CASSLGDSLYNEQFF
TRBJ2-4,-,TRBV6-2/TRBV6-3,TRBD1,TGTGCCAGCAGTTACTCGAATCGGGACAGGGGTGGTAAAAACATTCAGTACTTC,CASSYSNRDRGGKNIQYF
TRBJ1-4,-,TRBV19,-,TGTGCCAGTAGTAACAGCAATGAAAAACTGTTTTTT,CASSNSNEKLFF
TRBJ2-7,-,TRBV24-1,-,TGTGCCACCAGTGCCCCCCGGATGGCGGGAAGATTCTCCTACGAGCAGTACTTC,CATSAPRMAGRFSYEQYF
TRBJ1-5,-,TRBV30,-,TGTGCCTGGAGTGTAGATGGGACTTACAATCAGCCCCAGCATTTT,CAWSVDGTYNQPQHF
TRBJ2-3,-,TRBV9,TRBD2,TGTGCCAGCAGCACCACTAGCGGGGCCACAGATACGCAGTATTTT,CASSTTSGATDTQYF
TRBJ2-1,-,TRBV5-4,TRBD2,TGTGCCAGCAGCCCCGGGGGGGTAGCGGGACTTAACAATGAGCAGTTCTTC,CASSPGGVAGLNNEQFF
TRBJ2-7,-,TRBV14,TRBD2,TGTGCCAGCAGCCAAGGACTAGCGGGAGGGGGCGAGCAGTACTTC,CASSQGLAGGGEQYF
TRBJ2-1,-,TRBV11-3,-,TGTGCCAGCACCCTATCGTCAGGCTCCTACAATGAGCAGTTCTTC,CASTLSSGSYNEQFF
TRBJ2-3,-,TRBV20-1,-,TGCAGCGCGGCGTTTCCTACGCAGTATTTT,CSAAFPTQYF